These 2 T cell receptor beta chains share one sample of origin, sequenced in a study of CD8+ T cells in alopecia areata listed by TCRdb under 2018. Library preparation was by the immunoSEQ multiplex PCR assay. RNA was extracted from all samples and reverse transcribed into cDNA as template for TCR sequencing. TCRdb took this table from immuneACCESS and kept in-frame rearrangements with V and J called. Such tables lack part of the clones; where checked against another copy, unresolved V genes explain under half of the gap, and the rest is unexplained. Here the sample has some 150,000 clones; about 72% occur a single time. Over 9.5% of the sample is in the top ten clones. The time point label on this specimen signifies: baseline before oral tofacitinib. This material consisted of CD8+ T cells sorted from blood, taken at week 0. The receptors derive from a human donor with alopecia areata.

The chain has TRBV2 and TRBJ2-1, with 10 bases fitting TRBD2. Unmatched junction bases numbered 5, after V lost 9 bases and J lost 0 bases. The CDR3 sequence is 15 residues long. The germline V gene has CDR1 SNHLY and CDR2 FYNNEI. The chain's CDR3 is CARKAGGSSYNEQFF. CDR3 sequence (DNA): TGTGCCAGGAAAGCGGGGGGGAGCTCCTACAATGAGCAGTTCTTC.

V and J are TRBV30 and TRBJ2-1, with TRBD1 matching over 10 bases. CDR1 GTSNPN and CDR2 SVGIG come from the germline V gene (reference sequence). The CDR3 is 14 amino acids. Losses at the gene ends were 5 bases for V and 8 bases for J; bases not matched to a gene: 9. CDR3 in amino acids: CAWGPGTGVDEQFF. CDR3 in DNA: TGTGCCTGGGGACCCGGGACAGGGGTAGATGAGCAGTTCTTC.